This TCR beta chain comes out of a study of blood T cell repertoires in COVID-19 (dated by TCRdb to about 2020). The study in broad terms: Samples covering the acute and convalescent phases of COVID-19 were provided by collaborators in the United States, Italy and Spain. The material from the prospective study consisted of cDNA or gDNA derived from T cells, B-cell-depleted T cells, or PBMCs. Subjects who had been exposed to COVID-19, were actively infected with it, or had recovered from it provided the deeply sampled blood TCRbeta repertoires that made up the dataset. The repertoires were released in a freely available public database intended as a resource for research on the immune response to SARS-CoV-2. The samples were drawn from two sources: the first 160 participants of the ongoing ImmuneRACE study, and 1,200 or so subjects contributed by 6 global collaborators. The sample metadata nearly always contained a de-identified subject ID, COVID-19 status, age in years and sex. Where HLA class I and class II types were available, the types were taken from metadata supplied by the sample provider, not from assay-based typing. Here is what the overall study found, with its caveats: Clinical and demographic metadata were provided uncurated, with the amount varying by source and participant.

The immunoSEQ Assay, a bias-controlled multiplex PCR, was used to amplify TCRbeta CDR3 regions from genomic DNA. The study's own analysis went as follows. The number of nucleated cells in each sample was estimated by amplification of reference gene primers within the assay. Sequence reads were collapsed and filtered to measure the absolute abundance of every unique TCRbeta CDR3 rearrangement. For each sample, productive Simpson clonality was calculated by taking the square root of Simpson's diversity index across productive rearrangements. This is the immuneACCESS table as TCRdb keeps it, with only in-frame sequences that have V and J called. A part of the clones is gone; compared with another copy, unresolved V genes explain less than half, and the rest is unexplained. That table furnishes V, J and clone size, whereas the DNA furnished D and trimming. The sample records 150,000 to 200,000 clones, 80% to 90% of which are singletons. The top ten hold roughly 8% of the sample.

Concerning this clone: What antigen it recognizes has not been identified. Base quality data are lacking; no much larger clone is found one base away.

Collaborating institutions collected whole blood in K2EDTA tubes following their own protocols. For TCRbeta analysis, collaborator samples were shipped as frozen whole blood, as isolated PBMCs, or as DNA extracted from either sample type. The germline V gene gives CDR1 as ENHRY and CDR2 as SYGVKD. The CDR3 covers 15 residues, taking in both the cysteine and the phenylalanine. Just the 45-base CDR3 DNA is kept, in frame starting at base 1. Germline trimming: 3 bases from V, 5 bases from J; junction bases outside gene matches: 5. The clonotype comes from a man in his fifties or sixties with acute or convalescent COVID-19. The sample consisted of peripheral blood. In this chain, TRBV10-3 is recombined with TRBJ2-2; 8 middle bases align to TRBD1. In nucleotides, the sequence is TGTGCCATCAGTGAACCGACAGGGGTGACCGGGGAGCTGTTTTTT. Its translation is CAISEPTGVTGELFF.